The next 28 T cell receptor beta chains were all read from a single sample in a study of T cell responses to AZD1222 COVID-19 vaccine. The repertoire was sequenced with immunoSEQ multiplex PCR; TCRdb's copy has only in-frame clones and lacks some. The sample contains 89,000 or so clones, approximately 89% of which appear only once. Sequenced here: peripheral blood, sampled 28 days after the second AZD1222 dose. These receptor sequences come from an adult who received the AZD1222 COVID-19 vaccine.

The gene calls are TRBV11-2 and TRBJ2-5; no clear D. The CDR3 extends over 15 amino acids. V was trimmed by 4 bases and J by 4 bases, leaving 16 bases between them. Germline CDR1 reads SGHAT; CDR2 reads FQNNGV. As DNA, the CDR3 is TGTGCCAGCAGCTCGCCAATGATGATCCCAGAGACCCAGTACTTC. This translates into CASSSPMMIPETQYF. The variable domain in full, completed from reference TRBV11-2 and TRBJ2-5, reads EAGVAQSPRYKIIEKRQSVAFWCNPISGHATLYWYQQILGQGPKLLIQFQNNGVVDDSQLPKDRFSAERLKGVDSTLKIQPAKLEDSAVYLCASSSPMMIPETQYFGPGTRLLVL.

CDR3 coding DNA: TGTGCCAGCAGTGACAGCCATACATACGAGCAGTACTTC. Protein: CASSDSHTYEQYF. This sequence joins TRBV6-1 and TRBJ2-7, with D uncertain. This CDR3 contains 13 residues. The V gene lost 3 bases and the J gene lost 4 bases, with 10 bases spanning the gap. The germline V gene has CDR1 MNHNS and CDR2 SASEGT.

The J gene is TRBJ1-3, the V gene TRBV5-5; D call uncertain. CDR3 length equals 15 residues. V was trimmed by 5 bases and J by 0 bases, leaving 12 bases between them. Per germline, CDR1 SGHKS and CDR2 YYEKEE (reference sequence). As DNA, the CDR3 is TGTGCCAGCAGGCCCGACCAAGTCTCTGGAAACACCATATATTTT. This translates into CASRPDQVSGNTIYF. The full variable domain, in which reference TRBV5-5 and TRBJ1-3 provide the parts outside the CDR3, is DAGVTQSPTHLIKTRGQQVTLRCSPISGHKSVSWYQQVLGQGPQFIFQYYEKEERGRGNFPDRFSARQFPNYSSELNVNALLLGDSALYLCASRPDQVSGNTIYFGEGSWLTVV.

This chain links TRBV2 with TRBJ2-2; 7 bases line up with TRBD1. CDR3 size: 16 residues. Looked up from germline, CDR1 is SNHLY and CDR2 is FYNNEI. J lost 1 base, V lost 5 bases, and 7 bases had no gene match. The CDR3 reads CASSPRQGRNTGELFF. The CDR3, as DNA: TGTGCCAGCAGTCCAAGACAGGGAAGGAACACCGGGGAGCTGTTTTTT.

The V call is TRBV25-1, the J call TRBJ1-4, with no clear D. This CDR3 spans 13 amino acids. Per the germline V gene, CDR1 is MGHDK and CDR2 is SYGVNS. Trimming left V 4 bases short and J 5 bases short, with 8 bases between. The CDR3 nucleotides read TGTGCCAGCAGTGCTCTGGGGAATGAAAAACTGTTTTTT. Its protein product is CASSALGNEKLFF.

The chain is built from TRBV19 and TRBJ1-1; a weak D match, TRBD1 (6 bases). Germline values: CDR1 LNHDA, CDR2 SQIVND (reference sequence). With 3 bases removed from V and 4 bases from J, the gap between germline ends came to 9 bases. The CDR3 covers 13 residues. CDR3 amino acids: CASSIRGVTEAFF. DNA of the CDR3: TGTGCCAGTAGTATCAGGGGTGTCACTGAAGCTTTCTTT.

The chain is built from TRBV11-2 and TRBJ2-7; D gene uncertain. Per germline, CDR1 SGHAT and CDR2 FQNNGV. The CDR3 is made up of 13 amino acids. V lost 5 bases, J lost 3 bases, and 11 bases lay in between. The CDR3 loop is CASSRGQVYEQYF. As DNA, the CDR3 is TGTGCCAGCAGCCGCGGCCAGGTCTACGAGCAGTACTTC.

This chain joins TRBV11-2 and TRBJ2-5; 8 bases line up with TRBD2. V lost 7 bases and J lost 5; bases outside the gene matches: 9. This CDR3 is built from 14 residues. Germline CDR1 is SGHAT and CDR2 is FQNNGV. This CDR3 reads CASKGLGRSETQYF. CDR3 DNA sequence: TGTGCCAGCAAGGGACTAGGGAGGTCGGAGACCCAGTACTTC.

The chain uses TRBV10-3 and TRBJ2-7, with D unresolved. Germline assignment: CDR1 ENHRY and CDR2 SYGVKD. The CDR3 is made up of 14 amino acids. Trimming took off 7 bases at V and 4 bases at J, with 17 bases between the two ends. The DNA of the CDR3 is TGTGCCATCAATGATGCGTTGGAAACTTACGAGCAGTACTTC. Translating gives CAINDALETYEQYF.

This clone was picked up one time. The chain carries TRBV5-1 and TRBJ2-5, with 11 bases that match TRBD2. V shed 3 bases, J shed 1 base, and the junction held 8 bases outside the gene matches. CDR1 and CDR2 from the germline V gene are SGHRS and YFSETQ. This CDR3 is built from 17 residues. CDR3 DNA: TGCGCCAGCAGCTCCCCGAGGGGGACTAGCGGCCAAGAGACCCAGTACTTC. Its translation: CASSSPRGTSGQETQYF.

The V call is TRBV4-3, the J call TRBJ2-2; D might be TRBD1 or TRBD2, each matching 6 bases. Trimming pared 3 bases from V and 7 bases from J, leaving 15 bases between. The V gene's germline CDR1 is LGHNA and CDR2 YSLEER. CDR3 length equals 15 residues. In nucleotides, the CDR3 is TGCGCCAGCAGCCACCTAACAGGGACTCTCGGGGAGCTGTTTTTT. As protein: CASSHLTGTLGELFF.

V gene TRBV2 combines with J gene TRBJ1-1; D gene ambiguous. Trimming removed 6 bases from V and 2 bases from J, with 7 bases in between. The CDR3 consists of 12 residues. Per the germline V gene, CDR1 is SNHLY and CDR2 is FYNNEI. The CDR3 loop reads CASSVLNTEAFF. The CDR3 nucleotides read TGTGCCAGCAGCGTACTTAACACTGAAGCTTTCTTT.

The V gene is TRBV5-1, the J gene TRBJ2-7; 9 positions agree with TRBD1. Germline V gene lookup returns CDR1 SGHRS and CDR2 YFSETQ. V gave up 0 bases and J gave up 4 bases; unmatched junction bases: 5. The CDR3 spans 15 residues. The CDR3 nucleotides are TGCGCCAGCAGCTTGGCCCACAGGGGGCGGTACGAGCAGTACTTC. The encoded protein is CASSLAHRGRYEQYF.

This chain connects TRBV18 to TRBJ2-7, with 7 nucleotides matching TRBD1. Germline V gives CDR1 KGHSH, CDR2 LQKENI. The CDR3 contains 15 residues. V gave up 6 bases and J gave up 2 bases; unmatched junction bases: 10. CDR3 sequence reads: CASSPRQGVAYEQYF. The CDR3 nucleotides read TGTGCCAGCTCCCCTCGGCAGGGGGTCGCCTACGAGCAGTACTTC.

The CDR3 DNA reads as TGTGCCAGCACCCTCGGCGGGGCTGGGGCCAACGTCCTGACTTTC. Translated: CASTLGGAGANVLTF. The chain joins TRBV6-5 to TRBJ2-6, with D possibly TRBD2 on 6 matching bases. The CDR3 is 15 residues long. CDR1 MNHEY and CDR2 SVGAGI come from the germline V gene. V dropped 7 bases and J dropped 2 bases, with 12 bases sitting between them.

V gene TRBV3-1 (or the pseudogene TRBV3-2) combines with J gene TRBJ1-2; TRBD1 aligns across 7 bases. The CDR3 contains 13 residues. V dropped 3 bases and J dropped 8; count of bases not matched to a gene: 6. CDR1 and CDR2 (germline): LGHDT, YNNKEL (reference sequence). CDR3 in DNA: TGTGCCAGCAGCCATCTTACAGGGGACGGCTACACCTTC. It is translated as CASSHLTGDGYTF.

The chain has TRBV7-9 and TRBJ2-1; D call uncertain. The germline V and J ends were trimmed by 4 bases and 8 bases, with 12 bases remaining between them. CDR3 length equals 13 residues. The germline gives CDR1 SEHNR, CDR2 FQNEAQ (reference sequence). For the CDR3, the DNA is TGTGCCAGCAGCTCCGCCAGAATCGATGAGCAGTTCTTC. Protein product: CASSSARIDEQFF.

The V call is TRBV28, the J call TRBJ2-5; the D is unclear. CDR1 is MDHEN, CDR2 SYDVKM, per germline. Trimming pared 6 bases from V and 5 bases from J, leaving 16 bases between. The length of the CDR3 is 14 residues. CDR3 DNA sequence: TGTGCCAGCAGCCCCGGACGGGTATCGGAGACCCAGTACTTC. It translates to CASSPGRVSETQYF.

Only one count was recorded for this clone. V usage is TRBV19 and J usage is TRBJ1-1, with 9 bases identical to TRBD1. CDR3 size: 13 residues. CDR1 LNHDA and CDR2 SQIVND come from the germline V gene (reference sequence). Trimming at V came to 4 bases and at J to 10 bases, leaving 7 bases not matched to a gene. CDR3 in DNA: TGTGCCAGTAGTACGGGGACAGGGACGGTAGCTTTCTTT. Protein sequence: CASSTGTGTVAFF.

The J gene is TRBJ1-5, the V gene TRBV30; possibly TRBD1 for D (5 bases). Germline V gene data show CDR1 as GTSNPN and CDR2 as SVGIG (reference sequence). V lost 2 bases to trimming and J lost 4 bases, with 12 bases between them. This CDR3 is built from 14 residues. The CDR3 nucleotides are TGTGCCTGGAGTCCCCCAGGGTTTAATCAGCCCCAGCATTTT. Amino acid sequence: CAWSPPGFNQPQHF. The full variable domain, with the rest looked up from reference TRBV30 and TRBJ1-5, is SQTIHQWPATLVQPVGSPLSLECTVEGTSNPNLYWYRQAAGRGLQLLFYSVGIGQISSEVPQNLSASRPQDRQFILSSKKLLLSDSGFYLCAWSPPGFNQPQHFGDGTRLSIL.

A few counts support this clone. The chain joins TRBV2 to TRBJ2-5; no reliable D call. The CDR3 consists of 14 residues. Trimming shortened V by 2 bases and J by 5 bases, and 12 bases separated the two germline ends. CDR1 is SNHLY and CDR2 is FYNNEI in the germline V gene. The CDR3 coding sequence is TGTGCCAGCAGTGAATGGGGTAGCAGGGAGACCCAGTACTTC. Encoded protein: CASSEWGSRETQYF.

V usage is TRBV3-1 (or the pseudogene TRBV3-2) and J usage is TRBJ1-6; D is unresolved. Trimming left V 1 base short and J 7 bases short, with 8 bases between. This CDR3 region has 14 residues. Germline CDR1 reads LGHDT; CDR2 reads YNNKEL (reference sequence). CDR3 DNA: TGTGCCAGCAGCCAAGTTCTCTGGAATTCACCCCTCCACTTT. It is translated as CASSQVLWNSPLHF.

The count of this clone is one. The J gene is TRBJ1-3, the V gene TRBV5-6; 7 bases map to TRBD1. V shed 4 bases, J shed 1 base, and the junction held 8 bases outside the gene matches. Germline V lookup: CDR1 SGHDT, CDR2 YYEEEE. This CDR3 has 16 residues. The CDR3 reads CASSSLTGRSGNTIYF. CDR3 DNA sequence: TGTGCCAGCAGCAGCCTGACAGGGCGGTCTGGAAACACCATATATTTT.

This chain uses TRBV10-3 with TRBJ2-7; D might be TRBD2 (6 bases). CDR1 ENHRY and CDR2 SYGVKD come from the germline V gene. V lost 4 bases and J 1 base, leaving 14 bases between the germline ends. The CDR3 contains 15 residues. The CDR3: CAISAAGLTSYEQYF. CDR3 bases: TGTGCCATCAGTGCCGCGGGACTCACTTCCTACGAGCAGTACTTC.

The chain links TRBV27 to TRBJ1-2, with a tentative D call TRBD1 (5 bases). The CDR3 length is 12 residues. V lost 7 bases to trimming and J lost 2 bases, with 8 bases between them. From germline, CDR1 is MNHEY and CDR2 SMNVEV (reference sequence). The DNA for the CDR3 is TGTGCCAGCAAGCAGGGAAACTATGGCTACACCTTC. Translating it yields CASKQGNYGYTF.

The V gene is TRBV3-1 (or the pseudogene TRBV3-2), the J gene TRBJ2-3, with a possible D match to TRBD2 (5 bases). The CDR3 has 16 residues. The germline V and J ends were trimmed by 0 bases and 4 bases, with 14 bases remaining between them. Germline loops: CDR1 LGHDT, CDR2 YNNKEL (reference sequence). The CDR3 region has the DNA TGTGCCAGCAGCCAAGATCCGTCTAGCTTTTCAGATACGCAGTATTTT. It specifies CASSQDPSSFSDTQYF.

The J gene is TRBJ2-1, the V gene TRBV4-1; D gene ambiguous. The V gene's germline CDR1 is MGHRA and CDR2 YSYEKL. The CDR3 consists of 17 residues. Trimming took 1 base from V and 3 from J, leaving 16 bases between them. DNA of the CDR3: TGCGCCAGCAGCCAAGTCGTCCGACCTAACGACTACAATGAGCAGTTCTTC. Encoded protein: CASSQVVRPNDYNEQFF.

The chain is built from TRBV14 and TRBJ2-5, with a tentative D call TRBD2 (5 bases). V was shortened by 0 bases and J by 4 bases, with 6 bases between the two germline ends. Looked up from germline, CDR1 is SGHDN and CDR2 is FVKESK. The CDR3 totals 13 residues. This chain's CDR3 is CASSQDGGETQYF. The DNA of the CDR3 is TGTGCCAGCAGCCAAGATGGAGGAGAGACCCAGTACTTC. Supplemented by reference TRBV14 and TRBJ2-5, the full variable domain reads EAGVTQFPSHSVIEKGQTVTLRCDPISGHDNLYWYRRVMGKEIKFLLHFVKESKQDESGMPNNRFLAERTGGTYSTLKVQPAELEDSGVYFCASSQDGGETQYFGPGTRLLVL.